Listed here is a single TCR beta chain. Its antigen specificity is not known. Per-base quality was not reported, and no clone a single base away is much larger than it. The source of the sample is a study of T-cell reconstitution after alpha-beta-depleted transplantation in children (dated by TCRdb to the mid-2010s). Some background on the complete study: T-cell immune reconstitution after TCRalphabeta/CD19-depleted allogeneic hematopoietic cell transplantation in children was quantitatively tracked in the study by means of TCR repertoire profiling.

The full study reports these points: Over the following months the frequencies of hyperexpanded clones went down, and after one year T-cell counts and TCRbeta diversity were mostly credited to newly produced T cells. The high TCRbeta diversity at day 60 in some patients was ascribed to recipient T cells and intrathymic progenitors that had survived conditioning. The apparently early recovery of alphabetaT-cell counts about two months after transplant reportedly depended on only several hundred rapidly expanded clones that came from non-depleted graft cells.

The junction carries 7 bases between V and J, which are trimmed by 0 bases and 6 bases respectively. The germline V gene sets CDR1 to SGHRS and CDR2 to YFSETQ. The CDR3 contains 13 residues, cysteine and phenylalanine counted. The retained sequence is limited to the CDR3, 39 bases, with the frame set at the first base. Sample treatment or condition, as interpreted from the label and publication: allogeneic hematopoietic cell transplantation with graft depleted of TCRalphabeta T cells and CD19 B cells. Transplant recipients were children who received TCRalphabeta/CD19-depleted allogeneic hematopoietic cell grafts. Library construction relied on PCR. The listed sequencing device is Illumina HiSeq 2500. Molecular barcoding was employed in the preparation of TCR libraries, with unique molecular identifiers being used to normalize TCRbeta repertoire quantification. Through fastp at Q25 and MiXCR, TCRdb rebuilt clones from the public reads, retaining in-frame beta chains. Rows are unified per CDR3 protein, each entry keeping the most common DNA and genes. In this sample the table shows under 450,000 distinct CDR3 sequences, about 16% of which occur a single time. The ten top clones hold roughly 27% of the sample.

Sequencing was performed on PBMCs, mostly from graft donor cells, taken 360 days after TCRalphabeta/CD19-depleted stem cell transplant. The chain links TRBV5-1 with TRBJ2-1, and perhaps TRBD1 as D gene, on 5 matching bases. This TCR derives from a boy in the first two years of life who had a stem cell transplant for Wiskott-Aldrich syndrome, so the T cells may come from the graft donor. The DNA sequence is given as TGCGCCAGCAGCTTGGGACAGTCCAATGAGCAGTTCTTC. This translates into CASSLGQSNEQFF.